Below are 4 T cell receptor beta chains sequenced from a single sample in a study of monozygotic twins with inflammatory bowel disease. TCRdb re-called the 5' RACE reads and shows each CDR3 protein once, DNA omitted. This table holds approximately 400,000 distinct CDR3 sequences. Sequenced: blood. Every receptor here comes from a human donor with ulcerative colitis or Crohn's disease, or a healthy co-twin of an affected twin (not recorded which).

The chain is built from TRBV7-2 and TRBJ2-7; the D call from TCRdb, TRBD2, cannot be confirmed without DNA. Germline V gene lookup returns CDR1 SGHTA and CDR2 FQGNSA. The CDR3 is 16 amino acids. CDR3 loop: CASSSGGGGGYYEQYF.

This rearrangement joins TRBV11-2 to TRBJ2-3; TCRdb indicates TRBD1, and absent DNA this call remains unverified. Germline CDR1 is SGHAT and CDR2 is FQNNGV. The CDR3 extends over 15 amino acids. The CDR3 loop reads CASSPRGALTDTQYF. The full variable domain, with the rest looked up from reference TRBV11-2 and TRBJ2-3, is EAGVAQSPRYKIIEKRQSVAFWCNPISGHATLYWYQQILGQGPKLLIQFQNNGVVDDSQLPKDRFSAERLKGVDSTLKIQPAKLEDSAVYLCASSPRGALTDTQYFGPGTRLTVL.

The CDR3 here is CAWKALGASPYEQYF. The chain carries TRBV30 and TRBJ2-7; TCRdb calls TRBD2, which cannot be checked without DNA. The CDR3 spans 15 residues. Per the germline V gene, CDR1 is GTSNPN and CDR2 is SVGIG (reference sequence).

The chain carries TRBV20-1 and TRBJ2-7; TCRdb reports TRBD2, a call that lacks DNA to check it against. Per germline, CDR1 DFQATT and CDR2 SNEGSKA (reference sequence). The length of the CDR3 is 15 residues. CDR3 loop: CSAGPSGRQTYEQYF.